The next 18 T cell receptor beta chains were all read from a single sample in a study of cytomegalovirus exposure and HLA in healthy donors. The PCR made use of 60 Vbeta and 13 Jbeta primers. Data came from immunoSEQ multiplex PCR; TCRdb stores just in-frame clones and leaves some out. The sample lists roughly 100,000 clones, about four fifths occurring once. The sample taken for sequencing was PBMCs. Receptors were obtained from a man aged 50-60 years in good health and CMV-seronegative.

The rearrangement joins TRBV10-3 to TRBJ1-2; D unresolved. The CDR3 loop spans 13 amino acids. From germline, CDR1 is ENHRY and CDR2 SYGVKD. V was clipped by 0 bases and J by 7 bases, with 9 bases between them. The CDR3 here is CAISESLTGGYTF. The CDR3, as DNA: TGTGCCATCAGTGAGTCCTTAACTGGTGGCTACACCTTC.

This chain connects TRBV6-6 to TRBJ2-3; 9 bases match TRBD1. This CDR3 has 14 amino acids. Germline assignment: CDR1 MNHNY and CDR2 SVGAGI (reference sequence). The V and J ends lost 2 bases and 6 bases, in that order; junction bases with no gene match: 3. The CDR3: CASSYGDRADTQYF. The CDR3, as DNA: TGTGCCAGCAGTTACGGGGACAGGGCGGATACGCAGTATTTT.

The V call is TRBV11-2, the J call TRBJ2-1; tentative D call: TRBD1 (6 bases). The ends were cut back, 5 bases at V and 4 bases at J, with 12 bases in the middle. From germline, CDR1 is SGHAT and CDR2 FQNNGV. The CDR3 totals 14 residues. This chain's CDR3 is CASSPRQGYNEQFF. CDR3 DNA sequence: TGTGCCAGCAGCCCGCGGCAGGGGTACAATGAGCAGTTCTTC.

The chain joins TRBV4-1 to TRBJ2-2; the D gene is possibly TRBD2 (6 bases). V lost 9 bases to trimming and J lost 7 bases, with 15 bases between them. The CDR3 length is 13 residues. Germline CDR1 MGHRA, CDR2 YSYEKL. The CDR3 region is CASRGGGIGELFF. CDR3 nucleotides: TGCGCCAGTCGGGGTGGGGGGATCGGGGAGCTGTTTTTT.

The chain uses TRBV5-1 and TRBJ1-3, with D maybe TRBD1 (5 bases). Deletions cut 0 bases from V and 2 bases from J, with 9 bases between. The CDR3 sequence is 15 residues long. The V gene's germline CDR1 is SGHRS and CDR2 YFSETQ. The CDR3 DNA reads TGCGCCAGCAGCTTGGGGGGGAGGACTGGAAACACCATATATTTT. This encodes CASSLGGRTGNTIYF.

This clone was counted a single time. The junction departs from germline at one end; a sequencing error may be responsible. The chain couples TRBV10-1 to TRBJ2-1; 9 bases map to TRBD1. This CDR3 spans 14 amino acids. The V gene's germline CDR1 is WNHNN and CDR2 SYGVQD (reference sequence). Written as DNA, the CDR3 is TGCGCCAGCAGCCCGGGACAGGGTTACAGTGAGCAGTTCTTC. It codes for CASSPGQGYSEQFF.

This clone showed up just once. This chain connects TRBV10-3 to TRBJ2-2; 10 positions match TRBD1. The CDR3 runs to 19 residues. Germline V lookup: CDR1 ENHRY, CDR2 SYGVKD. V dropped 4 bases and J dropped 0; count of bases not matched to a gene: 11. The CDR3 sequence: CAISASGTGDVTNTGELFF. DNA of the CDR3: TGTGCCATCAGTGCGAGTGGGACAGGGGACGTTACGAACACCGGGGAGCTGTTTTTT.

J is TRBJ1-2 and V is TRBV5-1; TRBD1 matches at 10 bases. Unmatched junction bases numbered 10, after V lost 6 bases and J lost 5 bases. The CDR3 has 15 residues. Germline CDR1 reads SGHRS; CDR2 reads YFSETQ. The CDR3 reads CASNALGTGEYGYTF. The CDR3 region has the DNA TGCGCCAGCAACGCCCTGGGGACAGGGGAATATGGCTACACCTTC.

This rearrangement joins TRBV15 to TRBJ2-1; no firm D call. Germline lookup yields CDR1 LNHNV and CDR2 YYDKDF (reference sequence). V lost 0 bases, J lost 0 bases, and 12 bases lay in between. The CDR3 has 17 amino acids. CDR3 nucleotides: TGTGCCACCAGCAGAGATCTGCCAGAAGTCTCCTACAATGAGCAGTTCTTC. It encodes CATSRDLPEVSYNEQFF.

This rearrangement joins TRBV5-1 to TRBJ2-1; 7 nucleotides line up with TRBD2. V was clipped by 4 bases and J by 8 bases; unmatched bases: 3. Germline CDR1 is SGHRS and CDR2 is YFSETQ. The CDR3 is made up of 12 amino acids. For the CDR3, the DNA is TGCGCCAGCAGCGCAACTAGCGATGAGCAGTTCTTC. Protein: CASSATSDEQFF.

The J gene is TRBJ1-1, the V gene TRBV6-5; the match to TRBD1 covers 8 bases. CDR1 is MNHEY and CDR2 is SVGAGI in the germline V gene. The V and J ends lost 6 bases and 2 bases, in that order; junction bases with no gene match: 8. The CDR3 covers 15 residues. CDR3 sequence: CASSPSGQENTEAFF. The CDR3 coding sequence is TGTGCCAGCAGCCCCTCGGGACAGGAAAACACTGAAGCTTTCTTT.

The chain employs TRBV5-1 and TRBJ1-2, with 7 bases that match TRBD1. This CDR3 has 13 residues. Trimming cost V 0 bases and J 8 bases; bases outside gene matches: 4. In germline, CDR1 is SGHRS, CDR2 YFSETQ. The CDR3 region is CASSLEQGRGYTF. CDR3 coding DNA: TGCGCCAGCAGCTTGGAACAGGGGAGGGGCTACACCTTC.

The chain has TRBV19 and TRBJ2-1, with D perhaps TRBD1 (5 bases). CDR1 and CDR2 from the germline V gene are LNHDA and SQIVND (reference sequence). The length of the CDR3 is 14 residues. Trimming left V 5 bases short and J 9 bases short, with 17 bases between. CDR3 DNA sequence: TGTGCCAGTAGTGCCCTGGATGGGGCTAGTGAGCAGTTCTTC. It yields the protein CASSALDGASEQFF.

The J gene is TRBJ2-1, the V gene TRBV5-1; 7 bases align to TRBD2. Germline values: CDR1 SGHRS, CDR2 YFSETQ. CDR3 length: 14 amino acids. J lost 7 bases, V lost 4 bases, and 8 bases had no gene match. CDR3 nucleotide sequence: TGCGCCAGCAGCAACCAGCGGGGCATAAATGAGCAGTTCTTC. As protein: CASSNQRGINEQFF.

The V and J genes are TRBV19 and TRBJ1-1; the match to TRBD1 covers 10 bases. This CDR3 contains 14 residues. Per germline, CDR1 LNHDA and CDR2 SQIVND (reference sequence). V gave up 4 bases and J gave up 6 bases; unmatched junction bases: 5. The CDR3 DNA reads TGTGCCAGTAGTAGGACAGGGGGAGGGGCTGAAGCTTTCTTT. Translated: CASSRTGGGAEAFF.

A few counts support this clone. The genes are TRBV5-6 and TRBJ1-5; D unclear. This CDR3 is built from 14 residues. CDR1 is SGHDT, CDR2 YYEEEE, per germline. V lost 0 bases and J lost 5, with 9 bases in between. This CDR3 reads CASSLGLPDQPQHF. In DNA form, the CDR3 reads TGTGCCAGCAGCTTGGGACTACCTGATCAGCCCCAGCATTTT.

The J gene is TRBJ2-5, the V gene TRBV19; the match to TRBD1 covers 10 bases. CDR3 length: 14 residues. CDR1 LNHDA and CDR2 SQIVND come from the germline V gene (reference sequence). Unmatched junction bases numbered 4, after V lost 4 bases and J lost 5 bases. CDR3 residues: CASSKTGGWETQYF. CDR3 DNA sequence: TGTGCCAGTAGTAAGACAGGGGGCTGGGAGACCCAGTACTTC.

The chain carries TRBV19 and TRBJ2-1, with a tentative D call TRBD2 (5 bases). Germline CDR1 reads LNHDA; CDR2 reads SQIVND (reference sequence). This CDR3 has 14 residues. V gave up 3 bases and J gave up 8 bases, with 14 bases separating them. CDR3 nucleotide sequence: TGTGCCAGTAGTATGAAGGCCGCCGGGGATGAGCAGTTCTTC. This sequence encodes CASSMKAAGDEQFF.